Each of the 15 T cell receptor beta chains below was sequenced from the same sample in a study of IL-17A CD8 T cells in psoriatic arthritis synovium. The synovial fluid came from psoriatic arthritis joints with active inflammation. Profiling relied on immunoSEQ multiplex PCR, and the TCRdb table lists in-frame clones only, not all of them. The top ten hold 9% to 10% of the sample, which has around 2,000 clones, roughly three quarters seen once. Sequences were obtained from memory CD8+ T cells from synovial fluid. Subset given: bulk memory CD8+ T cells (CD45RA-CD27+/- and CD45RA+CD27-). The receptor source for this set is a human donor with psoriatic arthritis.

The chain joins TRBV4-2 to TRBJ2-5, with 10 bases matching TRBD1. CDR1 and CDR2 from the germline V gene are LGHNA and YNFKEQ. With V trimmed by 0 bases and J by 7 bases, 11 bases remained unmatched. This CDR3 contains 17 residues. The chain's CDR3 is CASSQEDRGDISGTQYF. DNA for the CDR3: TGTGCCAGCAGCCAAGAGGACAGGGGGGACATCAGTGGGACCCAGTACTTC.

The rearrangement links TRBV30 to TRBJ1-6; possible D gene TRBD1, 5 bases. With 3 bases removed from V and 11 bases from J, the gap between germline ends came to 17 bases. Germline V gene data show CDR1 as GTSNPN and CDR2 as SVGIG (reference sequence). The CDR3 has 14 amino acids. The CDR3 is CAWSSGTVIPPLHF. CDR3 DNA: TGTGCCTGGAGCTCCGGGACCGTTATCCCACCCCTCCACTTT. The full variable domain, in which reference TRBV30 and TRBJ1-6 provide the parts outside the CDR3, is SQTIHQWPATLVQPVGSPLSLECTVEGTSNPNLYWYRQAAGRGLQLLFYSVGIGQISSEVPQNLSASRPQDRQFILSSKKLLLSDSGFYLCAWSSGTVIPPLHFGNGTRLTVT.

The gene calls are TRBV5-6 and TRBJ2-5; the match to TRBD2 covers 9 bases. The CDR3 totals 15 residues. The V gene's germline CDR1 is SGHDT and CDR2 YYEEEE. J lost 0 bases, V lost 6 bases, and 6 bases had no gene match. CDR3 residues: CASTLAGTYQETQYF. Written as DNA, the CDR3 is TGTGCCAGCACCCTAGCGGGGACGTACCAAGAGACCCAGTACTTC.

The rearrangement joins TRBV27 to TRBJ1-1; 8 bases agree with TRBD1. J lost 4 bases, V lost 3 bases, and 4 bases had no gene match. Germline values: CDR1 MNHEY, CDR2 SMNVEV (reference sequence). The CDR3 consists of 14 residues. The CDR3 coding sequence is TGTGCCAGCAGTTTCCGGACAGGGCGCACTGAAGCTTTCTTT. Residues: CASSFRTGRTEAFF.

The chain employs TRBV15 and TRBJ1-2, with a possible D match to TRBD1 (5 bases). V was trimmed by 6 bases and J by 7 bases, leaving 9 bases between them. The CDR3 covers 11 residues. Germline CDR1 LNHNV, CDR2 YYDKDF (reference sequence). The DNA for the CDR3 is TGTGCCACCAGTGAAGGGGTTGGCTACACCTTC. Encoded protein: CATSEGVGYTF.

This chain links TRBV28 with TRBJ1-5; D gene unclear. V lost 6 bases, J lost 7 bases, and 10 bases lay in between. The CDR3 is made up of 12 amino acids. Germline V gene sequence: CDR1 MDHEN, CDR2 SYDVKM. CDR3: CASSFAGQPQHF. CDR3 DNA: TGTGCCAGCAGCTTCGCCGGCCAGCCCCAGCATTTT. The whole variable domain, remainder taken from reference TRBV28 and TRBJ1-5, is DVKVTQSSRYLVKRTGEKVFLECVQDMDHENMFWYRQDPGLGLRLIYFSYDVKMKEKGDIPEGYSVSREKKERFSLILESASTNQTSMYLCASSFAGQPQHFGDGTRLSIL.

This clone ranks as large. The chain is built from TRBV5-6 and TRBJ1-2; a possible D gene is TRBD1 (6 bases). CDR3 length: 15 residues. CDR1 SGHDT and CDR2 YYEEEE come from the germline V gene. V lost 4 bases, J lost 1 base, and 14 bases lay in between. CDR3 sequence (DNA): TGTGCCAGCAGCCCCGGGGCAGGGGTTAACTATGGCTACACCTTC. It is translated as CASSPGAGVNYGYTF.

This chain joins TRBV30 and TRBJ1-2; 10 bases align to TRBD1. V was pared by 2 bases and J by 7 bases, with 7 bases of the junction left unmatched. CDR1 and CDR2 from the germline V gene are GTSNPN and SVGIG (reference sequence). The CDR3 has 14 residues. The CDR3 nucleotides are TGTGCCTGGAGTCCCTGGGACAGGGGACGTGGCTACACCTTC. It specifies CAWSPWDRGRGYTF.

V and J are TRBV6-1 and TRBJ2-1; 9 nucleotides match TRBD1. The CDR3 is made up of 15 amino acids. Germline CDR1 and CDR2: MNHNS and SASEGT. The junction had 7 bases not matched to a gene; V was cut back by 5 bases and J by 5 bases. The CDR3 sequence is CASSPGTGSDNEQFF. The CDR3 DNA sequence: TGTGCCAGCAGTCCCGGGACAGGGTCCGACAATGAGCAGTTCTTC.

A remark on this clone: This sample includes further DNA sequences coding for the same CDR3. CDR3 region: CASSEGRIYNEQFF. The CDR3 bases are TGTGCCAGCAGTGAAGGGCGGATTTACAATGAGCAGTTCTTC. V usage is TRBV2 and J usage is TRBJ2-1; D is unresolved. Between the trimmed V and J ends, which lost 1 base and 4 bases, there was a span of 8 bases. Germline V CDR1 and CDR2: SNHLY, FYNNEI. The CDR3 length is 14 residues.

The chain employs TRBV2 and TRBJ1-4; tentatively, D is TRBD1 (6 bases). Deletions cut 7 bases from V and 6 bases from J, with 15 bases between. Germline CDR1 is SNHLY and CDR2 is FYNNEI. The CDR3 contains 14 residues. The DNA for the CDR3 is TGTGCCAGCACTACGACAGGATGGTATGAAAAACTGTTTTTT. Translating gives CASTTTGWYEKLFF.

The V and J genes are TRBV19 and TRBJ2-1, with D hard to call. Trimming took 1 base from V and 6 from J, leaving 7 bases between them. Germline CDR1 is LNHDA and CDR2 is SQIVND (reference sequence). This CDR3 is 13 amino acids long. This chain's CDR3 is CASSIGRANEQFF. DNA of the CDR3: TGTGCCAGTAGTATAGGTCGGGCCAATGAGCAGTTCTTC.

The rearrangement links TRBV20-1 to TRBJ2-1, with D perhaps matching TRBD1 or TRBD2 (5 bases each). The CDR3 length is 10 residues. CDR1 and CDR2 (germline): DFQATT, SNEGSKA (reference sequence). V dropped 3 bases and J dropped 11 bases, with 8 bases sitting between them. The CDR3 region has the DNA TGCAGTGCTAGTCCGGGACAGCAGTTCTTC. Protein sequence: CSASPGQQFF.

This clone was seen more than once but under ten times. The rearrangement links TRBV7-9 to TRBJ1-2; TRBD1 might be the D (5 bases). The CDR3 loop spans 15 amino acids. CDR1 SEHNR and CDR2 FQNEAQ come from the germline V gene (reference sequence). Trimming took off 5 bases at V and 0 bases at J, with 13 bases between the two ends. CDR3 DNA sequence: TGTGCCAGCAGCCCCGGGACGTACACTAACTATGGCTACACCTTC. The encoded protein is CASSPGTYTNYGYTF.

CDR3 sequence: CASSPSYVYGYTF. The CDR3 DNA is TGTGCCAGCAGCCCCTCTTATGTCTATGGCTACACCTTC. The chain carries TRBV13 and TRBJ1-2; no clear D. The CDR3 spans 13 residues. V was cut by 5 bases and J by 4 bases, with 11 bases left in between. Germline V CDR1 and CDR2: PRHDT, FYEKMQ (reference sequence).